The 4 T cell receptor beta chains below all came from one sample that was sequenced in a study of regulatory T cells in long-lasting Graves disease. Time point defined: persistent/refractory GD, antithyroid drugs over 5 years with positive TRAb. Isolated PBMC RNA provided the starting material for the TCR library. Arm-PCR with iRepertoire HTBI primers amplified the CDR3 regions for these TCR beta libraries. TCRdb fed the multiplex PCR reads into MiXCR, producing one record per CDR3 protein. Found here are about half a million distinct CDR3 sequences, approximately 23% of them singletons; the top ten hold less than 15%. Here the sequenced sample was peripheral blood mononuclear cells (PBMCs), taken when the disease was refractory, from a patient treated with antithyroid drugs. These TCRs come from a female donor with Graves disease.

This clonotype showed up many times. The gene calls are TRBV29-1 and TRBJ1-3; no firm D call. The CDR3 has 13 amino acids. Trimming took off 5 bases at V and 8 bases at J, with 16 bases between the two ends. Germline V lookup: CDR1 SQVTM, CDR2 ANQGSEA. The CDR3 DNA reads as TGCAGCGTTTCGCTGGAACCCGGGGACACCATATATTTT. Translating it yields CSVSLEPGDTIYF.

The chain is built from TRBV30 and TRBJ2-1; TRBD2 might be the D (6 bases). The CDR3 is 14 residues long. V was trimmed by 3 bases and J by 5 bases, leaving 14 bases between them. Looked up from germline, CDR1 is GTSNPN and CDR2 is SVGIG (reference sequence). The CDR3, as DNA: TGTGCCTGGAGAGGACTGGGACTTAACAATGAGCAGTTCTTC. Protein product: CAWRGLGLNNEQFF.

V and J are TRBV7-9 and TRBJ1-1, with D possibly TRBD1 on 6 matching bases. Germline CDR1 reads SEHNR; CDR2 reads FQNEAQ (reference sequence). Trimming pared 4 bases from V and 1 base from J, leaving 10 bases between. The CDR3 has 14 amino acids. The CDR3 coding sequence is TGTGCCAGCAGCTCTAGGGGGTCGAACACTGAAGCTTTCTTT. Protein product: CASSSRGSNTEAFF.

This clonotype was seen many times. The genes are TRBV7-8 and TRBJ1-2, with 7 nucleotides matching TRBD1. Germline V CDR1 and CDR2: SGHVS, FQNEAQ. V lost 5 bases, J lost 4 bases, and 10 bases stayed unmatched. The length of the CDR3 is 15 residues. CDR3 in DNA: TGTGCCAGCAGCGGCCACAGGGGACGGATCTATGGCTACACCTTC. Translated, it gives CASSGHRGRIYGYTF. The entire variable domain, with the rest obtained from reference TRBV7-8 and TRBJ1-2, is as follows: GAGVSQSPRYKVAKRGQDVALRCDPISGHVSLFWYQQALGQGPEFLTYFQNEAQLDKSGLPSDRFFAERPEGSVSTLKIQRTQQEDSAVYLCASSGHRGRIYGYTFGSGTRLTVV.